This is a list of T cell receptor beta chains from one sample in a study of OX40 agonist ivuxolimab in advanced cancers. The assay was immunoSEQ multiplex PCR, and TCRdb's table has in-frame clones only and misses some. The sample has around 57,000 clones, around 84% seen once. The sample in question was CD4+ or CD8+ T cells sorted from blood, obtained in a trial of the OX40 agonist ivuxolimab. These receptors were taken from an adult with an advanced solid tumor such as melanoma, head and neck, liver or kidney cancer. The CDR3 runs from the conserved cysteine through the conserved F or W. The D gene is left open where the match is weak. Clone sizes are given selectively: once, few, many, or a class where the clone is expanded.

TRBJ1-5 . TRBV28 . TGTGCCAGCAGTTTTGGGGCCGAAGTGGGTTGGGTTTCTAGCAATCAGCCCCAGCATTTT CASSFGAEVGWVSSNQPQHF
TRBJ2-3 TRBD1 TRBV5-4 . TGTGCCGGCTCCAGGGGGACAGATACGCAGTATTTT CAGSRGTDTQYF
TRBJ1-2 . TRBV2 . TGTGCCAGCACGACGGGAAGTGGTGGCTACACCTTC CASTTGSGGYTF
TRBJ1-2 . TRBV7-3 . TGTGCCAGCAGCGTACACAGGGACGATGGCTACACCTTC CASSVHRDDGYTF
TRBJ2-3 . TRBV9 . TGTGCCAGCAGCCGGGACCCTGTATCATTCCTAACTAGCACAGATACGCAGTATTTT CASSRDPVSFLTSTDTQYF
TRBJ1-2 . TRBV6-1 . TGTGCCAGCAGTGGACCGGGACCCTATGGCTACACCTTC CASSGPGPYGYTF
TRBJ1-1 . TRBV7-9 . TGTGCCAGCAGCACCGGGGCCGCGAACACTGAAGCTTTCTTT CASSTGAANTEAFF
TRBJ2-1 . TRBV6-4 few TGTGCCAGCAGTGACGAGGCGGGATACAAGCAGTTCTTC CASSDEAGYKQFF
TRBJ2-5 . TRBV5-1 . TGCGCCAGCAGCGACCTCAAAGAGACCCAGTACTTC CASSDLKETQYF
TRBJ2-4 . TRBV4-3 . TGCGCCAGCAGCCAAGATAGCGGAGGGTCCGCCAAAAACATTCAGTACTTC CASSQDSGGSAKNIQYF
TRBJ1-1 . TRBV25-1 . TGTGCCAGCAGTGGGGGGGTGGGCACTGAAGCTTTCTTT CASSGGVGTEAFF
TRBJ1-2 . TRBV6-7 . TGTGCCGGCCTCCGGGGGGCTAACTATGGCTACACCTTC CAGLRGANYGYTF
TRBJ2-3 . TRBV7-6 once TGTGCCAGCAGCCTCAGCGCACTCGATAGCACAGATACGCAGTATTTT CASSLSALDSTDTQYF
TRBJ1-5 . TRBV7-2 . TGTGCCAGCAGCCCATCGGCGGCGAGGACAGCACCCAATCAGCCCCAGCATTTT CASSPSAARTAPNQPQHF
TRBJ2-2 . TRBV9 . TGTGCCAGCAGCGGTGGCGGACCGAACACCGGGGAGCTGTTTTTT CASSGGGPNTGELFF
TRBJ1-5 . TRBV18 . TGTGCCAGCTCACCTCAGGGGTATAGCAATCAGCCCCAGCATTTT CASSPQGYSNQPQHF
TRBJ1-1 TRBD1 TRBV5-1 . TGCGCCAGCAGCGGCTCCGGGACAGTTAACACTGAAGCTTTCTTT CASSGSGTVNTEAFF
TRBJ2-5 . TRBV9 . TGTGCCAGCAGCGCCACGCAGAGGCTCCAAGAGACCCAGTACTTC CASSATQRLQETQYF
TRBJ2-1 . TRBV11-3 . TGTGCCAGCAGCTATGGTAGCGGCTGGGATGAGCAGTTCTTC CASSYGSGWDEQFF
TRBJ1-1 . TRBV25-1 . TGTGCCAGCATTGGACCTGGGAACACTGAAGCTTTCTTT CASIGPGNTEAFF
TRBJ1-6 . TRBV7-9 . TGTGCCAGCAGCGAACGGGGGGGGACCAATTCACCCCTCCACTTT CASSERGGTNSPLHF
TRBJ1-5 . TRBV7-7 . TGTGCTAGCAGCTTAGATGAGGGTCAGCCCCAGCATTTT CASSLDEGQPQHF
TRBJ2-2 TRBD1 TRBV7-9 . TGTGCCAGCAGCCAGGCTTCCGGACAGGGGATGACCGGGGAGCTGTTTTTT CASSQASGQGMTGELFF
TRBJ1-6 TRBD1 TRBV19 . TGTGCCAGTAGCCGGACAGGGTTCGGGAGGGGGAACATGAATAATTCACCCCTCCACTTT CASSRTGFGRGNMNNSPLHF
TRBJ1-5 . TRBV10-3 . TGTGCCATCAGTGAGTCCTATAGCAATCAGCCCCAGCATTTT CAISESYSNQPQHF
TRBJ2-5 . TRBV19 . TGTGCCAGTAGTATCATGGGGGGCCGAGAGACCCAGTACTTC CASSIMGGRETQYF
TRBJ1-1 . TRBV2 . TGTGCCAGCAGATGGGACCGAGACACTGAAGCTTTCTTT CASRWDRDTEAFF